The TCR beta chain described here comes from a study of graft-versus-host responses after intestinal transplantation. As for the study in general: Recipients were all induced with anti-thymocyte globulin, then given tacrolimus and steroids for approximately 3 years. The study, taken as a whole, reports: Some patients had graft-donor T cell macrochimerism. In their allografts, the ratios of graft-versus-host to host-versus-graft T cell clones were high. Detected in recipient marrow were GvH clones, some of which were first observed in ileum or blood.

For this clone: Antigen specificity is unknown.

Repertoires were generated with immunoSEQ multiplex PCR, while TCRdb's copy carries only in-frame clones and drops some. The sample lists about 82,000 clones; 91% were seen once. The germline CDR1 and CDR2 sequences are SEHNR and FQNEAQ (reference sequence). The V gene end was trimmed by 3 bases and the J gene end by 5 bases; junction bases not matched to a gene: 7. The CDR3 length is 14 residues. V is TRBV7-9 and J is TRBJ2-7, with TRBD1 matching over 7 bases. This clonotype was sampled from a human donor who received an intestinal transplant. This sample comprised unstimulated CD4+ T cells sorted from spleen or lymph node cells, obtained before intestinal transplant. The CDR3 sequence: CASSFRDSRDEQYF. For the CDR3, the DNA is TGTGCCAGCAGCTTCCGGGACAGCCGGGACGAGCAGTACTTC.